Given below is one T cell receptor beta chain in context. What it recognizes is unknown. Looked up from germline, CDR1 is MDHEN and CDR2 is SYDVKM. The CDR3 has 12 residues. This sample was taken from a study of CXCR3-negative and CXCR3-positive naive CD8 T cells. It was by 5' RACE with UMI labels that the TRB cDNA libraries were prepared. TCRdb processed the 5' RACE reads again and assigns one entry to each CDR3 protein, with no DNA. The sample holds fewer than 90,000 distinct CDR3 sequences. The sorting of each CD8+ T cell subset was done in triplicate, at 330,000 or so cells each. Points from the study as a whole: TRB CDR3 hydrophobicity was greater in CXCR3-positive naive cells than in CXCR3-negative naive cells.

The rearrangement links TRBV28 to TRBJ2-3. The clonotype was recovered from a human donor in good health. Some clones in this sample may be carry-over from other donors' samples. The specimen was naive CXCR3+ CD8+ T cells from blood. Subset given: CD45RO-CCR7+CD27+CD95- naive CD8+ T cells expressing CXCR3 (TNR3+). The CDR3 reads CASSFQRDTQYF.